Following are 16 T cell receptor beta chains from one sample sequenced in a study of regulatory T cells in long-lasting Graves disease. The sample's time point: persistent/refractory GD, antithyroid drugs over 5 years with positive TRAb. RNA from PBMCs was the source of the TCR library. The TCR beta library used iRepertoire HTBI primers with Arm-PCR amplification of CDR3. One entry per CDR3 protein results from TCRdb running MiXCR on the multiplex PCR reads. The table includes a few hundred thousand distinct CDR3 sequences, roughly 24% detected once. Sample: peripheral blood mononuclear cells (PBMCs), taken when the disease was refractory, from a patient treated with antithyroid drugs. These receptors all stem from a woman aged 40 to 50 with Graves disease.

This clonotype showed up many times. The chain recombines TRBV2 with TRBJ2-5; either TRBD1 or TRBD2 may fit D (5 bases each). Trimming removed 7 bases at V and 11 bases at J, with 11 bases between. Germline-derived CDR1 and CDR2 are SNHLY and FYNNEI. The CDR3 is 10 amino acids. In DNA form, the CDR3 reads TGTGCCAGCAAGGGGAGCCCACAGTACTTC. It specifies CASKGSPQYF. The variable domain in full, completed from reference TRBV2 and TRBJ2-5, reads EPEVTQTPSHQVTQMGQEVILRCVPISNHLYFYWYRQILGQKVEFLVSFYNNEISEKSEIFDDQFSVERPDGSNFTLKIRSTKLEDSAMYFCASKGSPQYFGPGTRLLVL.

V is TRBV20-1 and J is TRBJ2-7; 9 bases align to TRBD1. From germline, CDR1 is DFQATT and CDR2 SNEGSKA (reference sequence). The CDR3 totals 11 residues. V was clipped by 8 bases and J by 2 bases; unmatched bases: 1. The CDR3 nucleotides are TGCAGTTGGGACAGGGCCTACGAGCAGTACTTC. Protein product: CSWDRAYEQYF.

Notes on this clonotype: A read error may be the cause here, since a much bigger clone is one base away. The chain uses TRBV28 and TRBJ1-4; the D is unclear. From germline, CDR1 is MDHEN and CDR2 SYDVKM. Trimming pared 6 bases from V and 7 bases from J, leaving 15 bases between. The CDR3 spans 14 residues. The CDR3 nucleotides read TGTGCCAGCAGCTTACCGAGGGTGAGTGAAAAACTGTTTTTT. It encodes CASSLPRVSEKLFF.

In this sample, this clonotype turned up once. A single base is all that separates this from a far larger clone, so a read error is likely. The chain recombines TRBV5-5 with TRBJ1-4, with no clear D. Germline CDR1 is SGHKS and CDR2 is YYEKEE (reference sequence). The ends were cut back, 3 bases at V and 8 bases at J, with 8 bases in the middle. The CDR3 is 12 amino acids. CDR3 sequence reads: CASSSDREKLFF. CDR3 DNA: TGTGCCAGCAGCTCGGATCGCGAAAAACTGTTTTTT. Using reference TRBV5-5 and TRBJ1-4 for the parts outside the CDR3, the full variable domain is DAGVTQSPTHLIKTRGQQVTLRCSPISGHKSVSWYQQVLGQGPQFIFQYYEKEERGRGNFPDRFSARQFPNYSSELNVNALLLGDSALYLCASSSDREKLFFGSGTQLSVL.

This clonotype came up a few times. The V call is TRBV20-1, the J call TRBJ2-1, with a possible D match to TRBD1 (5 bases). V lost 6 bases and J lost 6, with 12 bases in between. Germline values: CDR1 DFQATT, CDR2 SNEGSKA (reference sequence). The CDR3 is made up of 12 amino acids. The CDR3 DNA reads as TGCAGTGCCGACACAGGCCCCAATGAGCAGTTCTTC. Translated: CSADTGPNEQFF.

The sample holds many counts of this clonotype. This chain joins TRBV6-5 and TRBJ2-5; D remains ambiguous. This CDR3 has 13 amino acids. Trimming removed 4 bases at V and 7 bases at J, with 13 bases between. The germline gives CDR1 MNHEY, CDR2 SVGAGI. CDR3 sequence: CASSSFVSGTQYF. The CDR3 DNA is TGTGCCAGCAGTTCATTCGTCTCGGGGACCCAGTACTTC.

The CDR3 spells CAWKQGARNSPLHF. The DNA for the CDR3 is TGTGCCTGGAAACAGGGGGCACGGAATTCACCCCTCCACTTT. The chain uses TRBV30 and TRBJ1-6; 9 nucleotides agree with TRBD1. V gave up 4 bases and J gave up 7 bases; unmatched junction bases: 5. CDR3 size: 14 residues. The germline V gene encodes CDR1 GTSNPN and CDR2 SVGIG (reference sequence).

In its sample, this clonotype was seen many times. The chain has TRBV11-2 and TRBJ2-5, with a weak D call TRBD2 (7 bases). The CDR3 totals 17 residues. Trimming cost V 5 bases and J 5 bases, with 24 bases left between them. Germline loops: CDR1 SGHAT, CDR2 FQNNGV. CDR3 sequence: CASSRTWGGLLAETQYF. The CDR3 bases are TGTGCCAGCAGCCGAACCTGGGGGGGCTTGCTCGCTGAGACCCAGTACTTC. The full variable domain, rest sourced from reference TRBV11-2 and TRBJ2-5, is EAGVAQSPRYKIIEKRQSVAFWCNPISGHATLYWYQQILGQGPKLLIQFQNNGVVDDSQLPKDRFSAERLKGVDSTLKIQPAKLEDSAVYLCASSRTWGGLLAETQYFGPGTRLLVL.

This clonotype showed up many times. The DNA for the CDR3 is TGTGCCAGCAGTTTAGGGTTTCGCGACGAGCAGTACTTC. This sequence encodes CASSLGFRDEQYF. The J gene is TRBJ2-7, the V gene TRBV28; no reliable D call. Trimming cost V 2 bases and J 5 bases, with 10 bases left between them. This CDR3 has 13 residues. Germline V gives CDR1 MDHEN, CDR2 SYDVKM.

This clonotype has a count of ten or more. The genes are TRBV12-3 or TRBV12-4 and TRBJ2-6; D unclear. The V and J ends lost 6 bases and 1 base respectively, with 7 bases between them. The CDR3 totals 14 residues. The CDR3 loop is CASSLRSGANVLTF. The CDR3 DNA is TGTGCCAGCAGCTTGAGGTCTGGGGCCAACGTCCTGACTTTC.

This clonotype was seen at least ten times. The rearrangement links TRBV20-1 to TRBJ1-2; D ambiguous. V was cut by 0 bases and J by 0 bases, with 17 bases left in between. This CDR3 contains 17 residues. Germline V gene lookup returns CDR1 DFQATT and CDR2 SNEGSKA (reference sequence). The CDR3 sequence is CSARDVGLALANYGYTF. The CDR3 region has the DNA TGCAGTGCTAGAGATGTTGGCTTAGCTCTAGCTAACTATGGCTACACCTTC.

This clonotype appeared a few times. This sequence joins TRBV20-1 and TRBJ1-1; D is undetermined. The V end was cut by 0 bases, the J end by 5 bases, with 4 bases between. The CDR3 runs to 11 residues. Germline CDR1 DFQATT, CDR2 SNEGSKA (reference sequence). CDR3 residues: CSARDITEAFF. For the CDR3, the DNA is TGCAGTGCTAGAGATATAACTGAAGCTTTCTTT.

This clonotype was picked up a small number of times. V is TRBV7-2 and J is TRBJ2-5, with D possibly TRBD2 on 6 matching bases. The CDR3 sequence is 16 residues long. Germline CDR1 and CDR2: SGHTA and FQGNSA. The V end lost 1 base, the J end lost 5 bases, and 17 bases lay between the germline ends. The CDR3 sequence: CASSLGLRDHRETQYF. In DNA form, the CDR3 reads TGTGCCAGCAGCTTAGGACTGCGGGACCATAGGGAGACCCAGTACTTC.

This chain links TRBV25-1 with TRBJ2-7, with 8 positions matching TRBD1. Germline trimming cut 4 bases from V and 7 bases from J; bases unmatched to any gene: 12. Germline CDR1 is MGHDK and CDR2 is SYGVNS. The CDR3 consists of 15 residues. The CDR3 spells CASSASGTGKAEQYF. Written as DNA, the CDR3 is TGTGCCAGCAGTGCCTCCGGGACAGGAAAAGCTGAGCAGTACTTC.

This rearrangement joins TRBV28 to TRBJ2-2; TRBD2 is a possible D gene (7 bases). The CDR3 has 13 amino acids. The ends were cut back, 7 bases at V and 7 bases at J, with 13 bases in the middle. From germline, CDR1 is MDHEN and CDR2 SYDVKM. CDR3 DNA: TGTGCCAGCAAGGGGGGGAACTTCGGGGAGCTGTTTTTT. Protein product: CASKGGNFGELFF.

The gene calls are TRBV20-1 and TRBJ2-5; 11 nucleotides align to TRBD2. Germline trimming cut 2 bases from V and 4 bases from J; bases unmatched to any gene: 6. Germline CDR1 is DFQATT and CDR2 is SNEGSKA (reference sequence). The CDR3 loop spans 15 amino acids. For the CDR3, the DNA is TGCAGTGCTAGACCCCTAGCGGGAGGATCAGAGACCCAGTACTTC. As protein: CSARPLAGGSETQYF.